The source of this T cell receptor (beta chain) is a study of sequential checkpoint blockade in melanoma. For the study at large: Each arm's sequence ended with maintenance nivolumab.

There are a few counts of this clone. The table came from immunoSEQ multiplex PCR; TCRdb's copy has only in-frame clones and leaves some out. The repertoire holds 13,000 to 15,000 clones, over 50% seen once, with 15% to 20% in the top ten. The treatment: randomized to nivolumab then ipilimumab (arm A) or the reverse (arm B). Patients had received no earlier DNA-damaging chemotherapy. CDR1 MDHEN and CDR2 SYDVKM come from the germline V gene. V trimming: 3 bases; J trimming: 3 bases; junction bases outside the gene matches: 1. This CDR3 region has 14 residues. This sequence was found in a human donor with melanoma. The gene calls are TRBV28 and TRBJ2-7; 11 positions agree with TRBD2. This specimen consisted of CD8+ T cells sorted from blood (inferred from file names), obtained from a patient given nivolumab and ipilimumab in sequence. The CDR3 sequence: CASSFLAGGYEQYF. The CDR3 DNA sequence: TGTGCCAGCAGTTTTCTAGCGGGGGGCTACGAGCAGTACTTC. Variable domain in full (rest from reference TRBV28 and TRBJ2-7): DVKVTQSSRYLVKRTGEKVFLECVQDMDHENMFWYRQDPGLGLRLIYFSYDVKMKEKGDIPEGYSVSREKKERFSLILESASTNQTSMYLCASSFLAGGYEQYFGPGTRLTVT.